One sample yielded the 5 T cell receptor beta chains listed below, sequenced in a study of T cells in Graves' hyperthyroidism and ophthalmopathy. RNA transcripts gave rise to amplified TCR beta CDR3 regions. Researchers ran a first-round RT-PCR on the TCR CDR3 using the HTBI primer set. TCRdb passed the multiplex PCR reads through MiXCR, listing each CDR3 protein once. The table shows fewer than 650,000 distinct CDR3 sequences, with roughly 14% occurring only once. Material: blood. Receptor source: a woman in her 40s with Graves' ophthalmopathy.

This clonotype was detected ten times or more. The rearrangement links TRBV28 to TRBJ1-2; maybe TRBD1 (5 bases). Germline CDR1 and CDR2: MDHEN and SYDVKM. This CDR3 is 13 amino acids long. Trimming removed 4 bases from V and 4 bases from J, with 10 bases in between. CDR3 protein: CASSYRGFYGYTF. Here the CDR3 DNA reads TGTGCCAGCAGTTATCGGGGGTTCTATGGCTACACCTTC.

In its sample, this clonotype was seen many times. The rearrangement joins TRBV12-5 to TRBJ2-2, with 7 bases lining up with TRBD2. Looked up from germline, CDR1 is LGHNT and CDR2 is FRNRAP. The length of the CDR3 is 16 residues. Losses at the gene ends were 1 base for V and 2 bases for J; bases not matched to a gene: 4. This CDR3 reads CASGLGPGLNTGELFF. The CDR3 DNA sequence: TGTGCTAGTGGTTTGGGACCGGGACTAAACACCGGGGAGCTGTTTTTT.

This clonotype was seen ten or more times. The rearrangement uses TRBV5-1 and TRBJ1-1; 9 bases line up with TRBD1. From germline, CDR1 is SGHRS and CDR2 YFSETQ. V lost 4 bases and J lost 2; bases outside the gene matches: 3. This CDR3 has 14 amino acids. Here the CDR3 reads CASSGTGRNTEAFF. For the CDR3, the DNA is TGCGCCAGCAGCGGGACAGGGCGTAACACTGAAGCTTTCTTT.

This clonotype occurred many times. This chain uses TRBV7-9 with TRBJ2-7; 10 nucleotides align to TRBD1. Losses at the gene ends were 5 bases for V and 5 bases for J; bases not matched to a gene: 6. This CDR3 is 14 amino acids long. Germline CDR1 SEHNR, CDR2 FQNEAQ (reference sequence). CDR3 DNA sequence: TGTGCCAGCAGCAACAGACAGGGGGCGAACGAGCAGTACTTC. Protein product: CASSNRQGANEQYF. Drawing the rest from reference TRBV7-9 and TRBJ2-7, the complete variable domain is DTGVSQNPRHKITKRGQNVTFRCDPISEHNRLYWYRQTLGQGPEFLTYFQNEAQLEKSRLLSDRFSAERPKGSFSTLEIQRTEQGDSAMYLCASSNRQGANEQYFGPGTRLTVT.

The chain links TRBV7-3 to TRBJ1-1; possible D gene TRBD1, 6 bases. Between the trimmed V and J ends, which lost 4 bases and 2 bases, there was a span of 20 bases. Germline assignment: CDR1 SGHTA and CDR2 FQGTGA. The CDR3 consists of 17 residues. CDR3 in amino acids: CASSSHPGRQANTEAFF. CDR3 nucleotides: TGTGCCAGCAGCTCACACCCCGGACGACAGGCCAACACTGAAGCTTTCTTT.